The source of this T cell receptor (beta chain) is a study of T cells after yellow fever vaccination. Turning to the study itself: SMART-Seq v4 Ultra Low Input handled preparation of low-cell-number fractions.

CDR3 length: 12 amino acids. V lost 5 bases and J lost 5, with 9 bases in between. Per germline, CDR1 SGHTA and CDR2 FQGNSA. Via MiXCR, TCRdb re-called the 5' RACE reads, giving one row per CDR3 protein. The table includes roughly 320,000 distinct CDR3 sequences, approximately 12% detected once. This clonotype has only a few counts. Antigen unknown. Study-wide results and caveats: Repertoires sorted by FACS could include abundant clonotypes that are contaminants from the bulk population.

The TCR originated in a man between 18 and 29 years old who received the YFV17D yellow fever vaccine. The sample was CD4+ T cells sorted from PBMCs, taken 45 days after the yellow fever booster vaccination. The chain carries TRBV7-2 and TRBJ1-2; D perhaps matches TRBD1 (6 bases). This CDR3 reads CASSRGTYGYTF. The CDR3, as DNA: TGTGCCAGCAGCAGAGGGACATATGGCTACACCTTC. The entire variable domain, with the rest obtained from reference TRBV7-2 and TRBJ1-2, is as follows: GAGVSQSPSNKVTEKGKDVELRCDPISGHTALYWYRQSLGQGLEFLIYFQGNSAPDKSGLPSDRFSAERTGGSVSTLTIQRTQQEDSAVYLCASSRGTYGYTFGSGTRLTVV.